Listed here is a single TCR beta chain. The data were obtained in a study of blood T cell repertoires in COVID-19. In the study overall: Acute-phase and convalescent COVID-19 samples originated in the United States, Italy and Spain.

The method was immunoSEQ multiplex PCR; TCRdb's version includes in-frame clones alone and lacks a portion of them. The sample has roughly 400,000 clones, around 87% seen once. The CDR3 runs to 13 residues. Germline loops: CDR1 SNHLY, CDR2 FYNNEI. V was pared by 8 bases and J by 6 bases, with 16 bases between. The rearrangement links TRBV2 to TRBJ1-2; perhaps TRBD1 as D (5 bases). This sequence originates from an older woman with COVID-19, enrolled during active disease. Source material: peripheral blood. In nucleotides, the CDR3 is TGTGCCAGCGCGACTGGAGGGGACGATGGCTACACCTTC. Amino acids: CASATGGDDGYTF.